The source of this TCR beta chain is a study of blood T cell repertoires in COVID-19. Study-level background: Spain, Italy and the United States supplied samples that represented acute and convalescent COVID-19. The cDNA or gDNA used as material had been derived from T cells, B-cell-depleted T cells, or PBMCs.

In the study's own analysis: Estimation of nucleated cell counts was performed using reference gene primer amplification. Sequenced by immunoSEQ multiplex PCR; TCRdb stores in-frame clones only, minus some. That table supplies the V and J calls and clone size; D and trimming were determined from the DNA. Altogether about 240,000 clones are present, approximately 82% being singletons, with the ten largest covering roughly 2%. The CDR3 sequence is 14 residues long. J was trimmed by 5 bases and V by 8 bases; bases with no gene match: 9. Germline CDR1 is SNHLY and CDR2 is FYNNEI. J is TRBJ1-1 and V is TRBV2; 9 bases are shared with TRBD1. Sequencing was performed on peripheral blood. This sequence originates from a man aged 30 to 39 who had recovered from COVID-19. The CDR3 nucleotides are TGTGCCAGCCCTGTAGGACAGGGGAGGACTGAAGCTTTCTTT. This sequence encodes CASPVGQGRTEAFF. Full variable domain (rest looked up from reference TRBV2 and TRBJ1-1): EPEVTQTPSHQVTQMGQEVILRCVPISNHLYFYWYRQILGQKVEFLVSFYNNEISEKSEIFDDQFSVERPDGSNFTLKIRSTKLEDSAMYFCASPVGQGRTEAFFGQGTRLTVV.